A single sample gave rise to the 18 T cell receptor beta chains below, sequenced in a study of OX40 agonist ivuxolimab in advanced cancers. Profiling relied on immunoSEQ multiplex PCR, and the TCRdb table lists in-frame clones only, not all of them. Among tens of thousands of clones, roughly 91% were seen once, and the ten largest hold roughly 0.33%. This material consisted of CD4+ or CD8+ T cells sorted from blood, taken in a trial of the OX40 agonist ivuxolimab. All receptors derive from an adult with an advanced solid tumor such as melanoma, head and neck, liver or kidney cancer.

V and J are TRBV5-4 and TRBJ2-3; TRBD2 aligns across 8 bases. Trimming removed 3 bases from V and 9 bases from J; junction bases left unmatched: 6. This CDR3 comprises 13 residues. Germline V gene data show CDR1 as SGHNT and CDR2 as YYREEE (reference sequence). DNA for the CDR3: TGTGCCAGCAGCTATCTGCGGGAGGCAACGCAGTATTTT. It translates to CASSYLREATQYF.

The chain joins TRBV2 to TRBJ2-2; possibly TRBD1 for D (5 bases). CDR1 is SNHLY and CDR2 is FYNNEI in the germline V gene. Between the trimmed V and J ends, which lost 3 bases and 0 bases, there was a span of 8 bases. The CDR3 has 15 residues. CDR3 in DNA: TGTGCCAGCAGTGACCAGGGAACGAACACCGGGGAGCTGTTTTTT. It codes for CASSDQGTNTGELFF.

V is TRBV6-5 and J is TRBJ2-7, with TRBD1 identical over 8 bases. Germline assignment: CDR1 MNHEY and CDR2 SVGAGI. This CDR3 contains 15 residues. Trimming removed 2 bases from V and 1 base from J; junction bases left unmatched: 4. CDR3: CASSYLGQGSYEQYF. DNA for the CDR3: TGTGCCAGCAGTTACCTCGGACAGGGATCCTACGAGCAGTACTTC.

This chain joins TRBV20-1 and TRBJ2-3; D not resolved. V lost 3 bases to trimming and J lost 0 bases, with 1 base between them. Germline CDR1 and CDR2: DFQATT and SNEGSKA (reference sequence). The CDR3 has 11 residues. The CDR3 DNA sequence: TGCAGTGCTAGTAGCACAGATACGCAGTATTTT. Translated: CSASSTDTQYF.

This clone is a singleton in its sample. The J gene is TRBJ1-1, the V gene TRBV12-5; D call uncertain. Germline loops: CDR1 LGHNT, CDR2 FRNRAP. Trimming took 7 bases from V and 5 from J, leaving 14 bases between them. The CDR3 is 13 amino acids. CDR3 sequence (DNA): TGTGCTAGTGCCCCGGCCCGTTGGACTGAAGCTTTCTTT. Protein sequence: CASAPARWTEAFF.

The V and J genes are TRBV9 and TRBJ1-4; unclear D gene. The CDR3 consists of 17 residues. V was clipped by 4 bases and J by 0 bases, with 16 bases between them. Germline CDR1 is SGDLS and CDR2 is YYNGEE. The CDR3: CASSPLKTVATNEKLFF. In DNA, the CDR3 is TGTGCCAGCAGCCCGCTGAAGACCGTTGCAACTAATGAAAAACTGTTTTTT.

The J gene is TRBJ1-4, the V gene TRBV6-5; a possible D gene is TRBD1 (6 bases). The length of the CDR3 is 15 residues. The V gene's germline CDR1 is MNHEY and CDR2 SVGAGI. Trimming removed 3 bases from V and 5 bases from J, with 13 bases in between. The CDR3 is CASSYQGGRNEKLFF. DNA of the CDR3: TGTGCCAGCAGTTATCAAGGGGGAAGAAATGAAAAACTGTTTTTT.

This rearrangement joins TRBV28 to TRBJ1-5; possibly TRBD1 for D (6 bases). The CDR3 runs to 16 residues. V lost 5 bases to trimming and J lost 8 bases, with 22 bases between them. From germline, CDR1 is MDHEN and CDR2 SYDVKM. The chain's CDR3 is CASSPPTGFGGEPQHF. The CDR3 DNA reads TGTGCCAGCAGTCCCCCTACAGGGTTCGGTGGGGAGCCCCAGCATTTT.

This clone was observed a single time. The V and J genes are TRBV21-1 and TRBJ2-7; TRBD2 reflects the table's D call only, with no check against the DNA. TRBV21-1 is a documented pseudogene. The CDR3 loop spans 17 amino acids. CDR3 region: CASSKQKLAGGPSEQYF. The CDR3, as DNA: TGTGCCAGCAGCAAACAGAAACTAGCGGGAGGGCCTTCCGAGCAGTACTTC.

The rearrangement joins TRBV7-2 to TRBJ1-5; no firm D call. V was trimmed by 3 bases and J by 1 base, leaving 10 bases between them. Germline CDR1 is SGHTA and CDR2 is FQGNSA. The CDR3 loop spans 15 amino acids. CDR3 DNA: TGTGCCAGCAGCTTGAGCGGGATCAGCAATCAGCCCCAGCATTTT. This translates into CASSLSGISNQPQHF.

In its sample, this clone was seen once. The J gene is TRBJ1-2, the V gene TRBV7-2; 7 bases agree with TRBD1. Germline-derived CDR1 and CDR2 are SGHTA and FQGNSA. With 5 bases clipped from V and 4 bases from J, the junction kept 10 bases outside the gene matches. The CDR3 totals 15 residues. The CDR3 loop reads CASSPQGRGTYGYTF. In DNA form, the CDR3 reads TGTGCCAGCAGCCCACAGGGGAGGGGAACCTATGGCTACACCTTC.

The chain combines TRBV7-3 with TRBJ2-1; TRBD2 matches 9 bases. Germline values: CDR1 SGHTA, CDR2 FQGTGA. The CDR3 extends over 16 amino acids. V lost 4 bases to trimming and J lost 5 bases; unmatched junction nucleotides: 9. The CDR3 nucleotides are TGTGCCAGCAGCTACTCTCTACTAGCGGGTGACAATGAGCAGTTCTTC. Its protein product is CASSYSLLAGDNEQFF. The full variable domain, with the rest looked up from reference TRBV7-3 and TRBJ2-1, is GAGVSQTPSNKVTEKGKYVELRCDPISGHTALYWYRQSLGQGPEFLIYFQGTGAADDSGLPNDRFFAVRPEGSVSTLKIQRTERGDSAVYLCASSYSLLAGDNEQFFGPGTRLTVL.

V and J are TRBV5-1 and TRBJ2-2; no clear D. CDR1 and CDR2 (germline): SGHRS, YFSETQ. The CDR3 consists of 15 residues. Trimming cost V 0 bases and J 4 bases, with 10 bases left between them. The CDR3 DNA is TGCGCCAGCAGCTTGGGGGCAGCCAGCACCGGGGAGCTGTTTTTT. Its protein product is CASSLGAASTGELFF.

The rearrangement joins TRBV7-2 to TRBJ2-7; D might be TRBD1 (5 bases). Deletions cut 4 bases from V and 5 bases from J, with 15 bases between. The CDR3 sequence is 14 residues long. Germline CDR1 reads SGHTA; CDR2 reads FQGNSA. The chain's CDR3 is CASSSVPGSHEQYF. For the CDR3, the DNA is TGTGCCAGCAGCTCAGTCCCAGGGTCCCACGAGCAGTACTTC. The entire variable domain, with the rest obtained from reference TRBV7-2 and TRBJ2-7, is as follows: GAGVSQSPSNKVTEKGKDVELRCDPISGHTALYWYRQSLGQGLEFLIYFQGNSAPDKSGLPSDRFSAERTGGSVSTLTIQRTQQEDSAVYLCASSSVPGSHEQYFGPGTRLTVT.

The rearrangement links TRBV10-3 to TRBJ2-3, with a tentative D call TRBD1 (5 bases). This CDR3 has 14 residues. Trimming removed 8 bases at V and 5 bases at J, with 17 bases between. From germline, CDR1 is ENHRY and CDR2 SYGVKD. CDR3: CAISGQPSIDTQYF. In nucleotides, the CDR3 is TGTGCCATCTCCGGACAACCGAGTATAGATACGCAGTATTTT.

The V call is TRBV5-8, the J call TRBJ1-2; no clear D gene. Trimming took 1 base from V and 4 from J, leaving 11 bases between them. Germline lookup yields CDR1 SGHTS and CDR2 YDEGEE. The CDR3 is made up of 14 amino acids. The CDR3 nucleotides read TGTGCCAGCAGCTTGCCGGGCAATGTCTATGGCTACACCTTC. This gives the protein CASSLPGNVYGYTF.

This rearrangement joins TRBV10-1 to TRBJ2-1; D remains ambiguous. CDR3 length: 14 residues. V lost 1 base and J lost 7, with 11 bases in between. The germline V gene has CDR1 WNHNN and CDR2 SYGVQD (reference sequence). Written as DNA, the CDR3 is TGCGCCAGCAGTGAGTTTCATCTTGTTAATGAGCAGTTCTTC. This translates into CASSEFHLVNEQFF.

J is TRBJ2-7 and V is TRBV28; the D call may be TRBD1 or TRBD2 (5 bases each). This CDR3 region has 13 residues. Deletions cut 2 bases from V and 5 bases from J, with 10 bases between. Germline values: CDR1 MDHEN, CDR2 SYDVKM. The CDR3 DNA follows: TGTGCCAGCAGTTTAGGGGGACGGAACGAGCAGTACTTC. Translating gives CASSLGGRNEQYF.